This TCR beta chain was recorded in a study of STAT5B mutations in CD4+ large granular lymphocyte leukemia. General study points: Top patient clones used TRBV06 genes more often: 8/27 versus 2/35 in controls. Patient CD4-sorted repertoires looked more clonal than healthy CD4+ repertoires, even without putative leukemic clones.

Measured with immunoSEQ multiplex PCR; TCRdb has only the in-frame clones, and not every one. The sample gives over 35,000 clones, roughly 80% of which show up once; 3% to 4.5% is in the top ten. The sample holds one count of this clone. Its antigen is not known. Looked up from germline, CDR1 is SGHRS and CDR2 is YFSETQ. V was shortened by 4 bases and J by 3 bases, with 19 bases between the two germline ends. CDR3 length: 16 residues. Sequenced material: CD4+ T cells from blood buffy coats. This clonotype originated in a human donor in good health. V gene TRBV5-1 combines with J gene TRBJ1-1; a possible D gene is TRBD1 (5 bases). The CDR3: CASSTTTGIPYTEAFF. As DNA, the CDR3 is TGCGCCAGCAGCACAACCACAGGAATTCCTTACACTGAAGCTTTCTTT.